Reported below is one TCR beta chain. Its antigen is not identified. The data were obtained in a study of T cell repertoires in aging, cancer and after chemotherapy. CDR1 is MNHEY and CDR2 is SVGEGT in the germline V gene. The CDR3 runs 13 residues. Between the trimmed V and J ends, which lost 4 bases and 5 bases, there was a span of 11 bases. TCR beta rearrangements were amplified from peripheral blood genomic DNA. Broader study findings: Untreated cancer patients had significantly lower blood TCR diversity than age-matched healthy donors.

Multiplex touch-down PCR with TRB-A/B primers amplified rearranged V-D-J TRB sequences. One entry per CDR3 protein, called by TCRdb with MiXCR from the multiplex PCR reads. Of fewer than 11,000 distinct CDR3 sequences in the sample, approximately 38% were seen once. The chain employs TRBV6-2 or TRBV6-3 and TRBJ1-1; D is uncertain. This clonotype originated in a human donor in good health. The sequencing input was blood. DNA of the CDR3: TGTGCCAGCAGTTCCTGGACCGGGACTGAAGCTTTCTTT. This translates into CASSSWTGTEAFF.